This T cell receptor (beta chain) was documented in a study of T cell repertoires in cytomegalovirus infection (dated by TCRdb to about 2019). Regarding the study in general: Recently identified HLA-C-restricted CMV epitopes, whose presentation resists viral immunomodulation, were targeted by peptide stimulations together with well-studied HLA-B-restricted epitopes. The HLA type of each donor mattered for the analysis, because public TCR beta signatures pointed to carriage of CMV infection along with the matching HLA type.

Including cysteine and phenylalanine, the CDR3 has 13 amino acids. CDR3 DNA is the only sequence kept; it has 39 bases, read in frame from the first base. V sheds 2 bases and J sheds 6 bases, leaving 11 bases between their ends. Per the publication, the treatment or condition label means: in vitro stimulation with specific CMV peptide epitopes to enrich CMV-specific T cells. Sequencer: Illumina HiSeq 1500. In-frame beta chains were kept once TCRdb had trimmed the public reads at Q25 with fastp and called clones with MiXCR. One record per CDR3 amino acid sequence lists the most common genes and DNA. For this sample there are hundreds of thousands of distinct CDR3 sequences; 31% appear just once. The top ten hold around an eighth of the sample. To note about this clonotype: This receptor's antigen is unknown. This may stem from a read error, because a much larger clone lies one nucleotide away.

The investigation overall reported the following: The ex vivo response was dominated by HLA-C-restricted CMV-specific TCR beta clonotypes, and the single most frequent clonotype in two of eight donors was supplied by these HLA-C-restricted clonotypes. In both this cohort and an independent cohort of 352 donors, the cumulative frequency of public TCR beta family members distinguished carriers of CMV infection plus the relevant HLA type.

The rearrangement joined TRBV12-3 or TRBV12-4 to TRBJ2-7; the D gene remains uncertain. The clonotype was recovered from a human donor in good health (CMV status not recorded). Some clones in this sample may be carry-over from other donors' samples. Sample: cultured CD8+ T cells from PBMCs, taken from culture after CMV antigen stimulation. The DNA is TGTGCCAGCAGTTTAACAGTTCTCTGCGAGCAGTACTTC. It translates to CASSLTVLCEQYF.